The sample holds one count of the clone carrying this T cell receptor beta chain. Its specificity is unknown. V was clipped by 6 bases and J by 6 bases, with 15 bases between them. The CDR3 sequence is 13 residues long. CDR1 is MDHEN and CDR2 is SYDVKM in the germline V gene. Method: immunoSEQ multiplex PCR; TCRdb's copy keeps in-frame clones and lacks some. The sample includes about 130,000 clones, approximately 92% of them seen just once. These data come from a study of cytomegalovirus exposure and HLA in healthy donors. Study-level background: The same platform was used for the roughly 120 validation repertoires as for the approximately 730 first-cohort repertoires, as reported in a later analysis. General observations from the study: The study put some 150 TCR beta chains on its list as cytomegalovirus-associated. The tendency of first-cohort TCR clusters to co-occur in the 100 to 150 validation repertoires was identified by a subsequent analysis.

The V and J genes are TRBV28 and TRBJ2-7; tentatively, D is TRBD1 (5 bases). The sequenced sample was PBMCs. This TCR was recovered from a woman younger than 30 in good health and CMV-seronegative. The CDR3 coding sequence is TGTGCCAGCAGCCCCGGGCAGGGTCCCGAGCAGTACGTC. Its protein product is CASSPGQGPEQYV.